The sequence of this T cell receptor (beta chain) was determined in a study of CD8+ T cells in alopecia areata (dated by TCRdb to between 2018 and 2020). With regard to the full study: Treated patients were enrolled in an open-label pilot trial of oral tofacitinib, 5 to 10 mg twice daily, for moderate-to-severe alopecia areata. RNA was extracted with the PAXgene miRNA kit for fixed scalp, the miRNeasy kit for PBMCs, and the RNeasy kit for mouse skin. The study used high-throughput TCRbeta sequencing to examine T cell clonal expansion in alopecia areata, in both the C3H/HeJ mouse model and human patients. Biopsies were taken from tofacitinib-treated patients at baseline and at 4 and 24 weeks of treatment, and a later scalp biopsy was taken in several of the tofacitinib-treated patients. TCRbeta CDR3 regions were amplified by immunoSEQ multiplex PCR using 35 Vbeta forward and 13 Jbeta reverse primers. Tofacitinib was given for 6 to 18 months, followed by 6 months of follow-up off drug to assess delayed response and recurrence. In humans, TCRbeta sequencing was performed on scalp tissue and on sorted CD4+ and CD8+ peripheral blood T cells from healthy controls and from patients with patchy or totalis/universalis alopecia areata. Scalp clonality was compared across normal scalp (n=4), patchy alopecia areata scalp (n=8), and alopecia totalis/universalis scalp (n=8).

Read against the paper, the sample's time point label means: baseline before oral tofacitinib. From alopecia areata patients, peripheral blood was collected along with lesional scalp punch biopsies. Human scalp biopsies went straight into PAXgene tissue containers for immediate fixation. Receptor libraries were prepared by the immunoSEQ multiplex PCR assay. RNA was extracted from all samples and reverse transcribed into cDNA as template for TCR sequencing. First-strand cDNA was synthesized with SuperScript III using a 2:1 mix of oligo-dT and random hexamers. A synthetic immune receptor repertoire was used to assess amplification bias, and residual bias was removed computationally. In the paper's pipeline: After raw reads were preprocessed to remove errors, the CDR3 was defined following IMGT conventions as running from the conserved cysteine to phenylalanine. Clonality was calculated as 1 minus Shannon entropy normalized by log2 of the number of productive unique TCRs. Whether scalp clones were CD4 or CD8 was inferred by matching scalp TCRbeta sequences against CD4 and CD8 repertoires sorted from blood. Entries here come from immuneACCESS through TCRdb and include only in-frame sequences with V and J called. Some clones fail to appear in such tables; in the studies checked, an unresolved V gene covers under half of the shortfall, and the cause of the remainder is unknown. V, J and clone size were drawn from that table, and D and trimming were deduced from the DNA. The sample table holds fewer than 8,000 clones, of which about 60% were seen once. The ten largest clones add up to 13% of the sample.

This clone showed up just a few times. What this receptor recognizes is not known. Base quality data are lacking; no much larger clone is found one base away. The investigation overall reported the following: Higher clonality and more expanded CD8+ clones were observed in lesional scalp than in normal scalp, particularly in alopecia totalis/universalis, a finding suggestive of antigenic drive. Compared with mice, TCR sequences shared between patients were less clear, possibly partly because of HLA diversity across the patient population. Resident alphabeta T cells in normal human skin are also sequenced, complicating scalp TCR repertoire analysis, unlike mouse skin dominated by gammadelta T cells.

For CDR1 and CDR2, the germline V gene lists SGHVT and SQSDAQ. Clipping removes 2 bases from V and 7 bases from J, with 4 as the unmatched junction base count. The CDR3 numbers 14 residues from cysteine through phenylalanine. The entry retains the CDR3 DNA only, 42 bases that are in frame from base 1. The rearrangement joined TRBV7-4 to TRBJ2-3; 9 bases in the junction line up with TRBD2. The sequence was obtained from a human donor with alopecia areata. The sequences come from skin, collected at week 0. In nucleotides, the sequence is TGTGCCAGCAGCTTATCTAGCGGGGTATATACGCAGTATTTT. Its translation is CASSLSSGVYTQYF.